This TCR beta chain was captured by sequencing in a study of blood T cell repertoires in COVID-19. Authors' methods: The assay estimated nucleated cells by amplifying reference gene primers. Sequenced by immunoSEQ multiplex PCR; TCRdb stores in-frame clones only, minus some. The D gene and trimming were derived from the DNA, and the V and J assignments and clone size from that table. The data hold fewer than 30,000 clones, with 92% observed a single time. The CDR3 is made up of 15 amino acids. Deletions cut 3 bases from V and 0 bases from J, with 11 bases between. In germline, CDR1 is MNHEY, CDR2 SMNVEV (reference sequence).

The sequenced material came from peripheral blood. The V and J genes are TRBV27 and TRBJ1-2, with D uncertain. The origin of this receptor is a human donor in a cohort sampled during active COVID-19. The chain's CDR3 is CASSLKGRTNYGYTF. CDR3 coding DNA: TGTGCCAGCAGTTTGAAAGGGAGGACTAACTATGGCTACACCTTC.